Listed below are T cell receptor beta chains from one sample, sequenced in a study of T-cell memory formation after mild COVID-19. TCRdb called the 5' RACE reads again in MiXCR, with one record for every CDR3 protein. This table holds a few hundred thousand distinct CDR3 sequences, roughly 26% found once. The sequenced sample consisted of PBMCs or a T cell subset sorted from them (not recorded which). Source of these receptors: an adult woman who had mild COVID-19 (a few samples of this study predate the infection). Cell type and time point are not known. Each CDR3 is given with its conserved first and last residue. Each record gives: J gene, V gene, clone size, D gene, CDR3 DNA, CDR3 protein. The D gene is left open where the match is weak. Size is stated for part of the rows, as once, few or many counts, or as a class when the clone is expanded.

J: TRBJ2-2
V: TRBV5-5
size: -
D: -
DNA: TGTGCCAGCAGCTTAATAGACACCGGGGAGCTGTTTTTT
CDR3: CASSLIDTGELFF

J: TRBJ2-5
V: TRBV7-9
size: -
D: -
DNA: TGTGCCAGCAGCTGGAGGAACAGCCACTTGGAGACCCAGTACTTC
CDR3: CASSWRNSHLETQYF

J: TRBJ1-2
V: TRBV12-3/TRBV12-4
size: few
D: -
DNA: TGTGCCAGCAGCATAGGATCTAGAGGGTATGGCTACACCTTC
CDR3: CASSIGSRGYGYTF

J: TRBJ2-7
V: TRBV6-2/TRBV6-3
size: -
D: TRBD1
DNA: TGTGCCAGCAGTTGGAACAGGGGCTTCTCCTACGAGCAGTACTTC
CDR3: CASSWNRGFSYEQYF

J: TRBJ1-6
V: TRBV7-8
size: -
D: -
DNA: TGTGCCAGCAGCTTAGAGGGCGGGCCGGATTCACCCCTCCACTTT
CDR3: CASSLEGGPDSPLHF

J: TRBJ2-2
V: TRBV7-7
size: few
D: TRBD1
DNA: TGTGCTAGCAGCCAGGGACAGGCTGTCGCCGGGGAGCTGTTTTTT
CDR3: CASSQGQAVAGELFF

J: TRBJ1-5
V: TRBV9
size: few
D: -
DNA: TGTGCCAGCAGCGTGGGCAGCCTGAGCAATCAGCCCCAGCATTTT
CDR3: CASSVGSLSNQPQHF

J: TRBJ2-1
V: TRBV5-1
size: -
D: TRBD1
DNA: TGCGCCAGCAGCGTACCGGGACAGGGAGGTGAGCAGTTCTTC
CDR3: CASSVPGQGGEQFF

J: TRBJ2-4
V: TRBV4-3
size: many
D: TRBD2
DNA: TGCGCCAGCAGCCAAGCTTCATCTTTGGCGGGAGGGGGGAACATTCAGTACTTC
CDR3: CASSQASSLAGGGNIQYF

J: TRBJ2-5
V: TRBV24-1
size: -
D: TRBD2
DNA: TGTGCCACCAGTGATAAACTCCGGGGGGGGAAAGAGACCCAGTACTTC
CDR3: CATSDKLRGGKETQYF

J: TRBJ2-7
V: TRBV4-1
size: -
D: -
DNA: TGCGCCAGCAGCCAAGGCCAATTAGGGTACGAGCAGTACTTC
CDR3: CASSQGQLGYEQYF

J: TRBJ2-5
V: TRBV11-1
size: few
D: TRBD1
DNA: TGTGCCAGCAGCTTAGCGCCGGGGGACAGGGGGTTTGAGACCCAGTACTTC
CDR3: CASSLAPGDRGFETQYF

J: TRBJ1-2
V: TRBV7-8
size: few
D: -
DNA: TGTGCCAGCAGCTTAGCGCCGAGGGAAAGCTTGGATGGCTACACCTTC
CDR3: CASSLAPRESLDGYTF

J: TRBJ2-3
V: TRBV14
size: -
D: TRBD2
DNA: TGTGCCAGCAGCCGATTAGCGGGGGGGCCGCGCACAGATACGCAGTATTTT
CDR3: CASSRLAGGPRTDTQYF

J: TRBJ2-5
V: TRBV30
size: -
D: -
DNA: TGTGCCTGGAGTGTACAGGGAAAGACCCAGTACTTC
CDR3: CAWSVQGKTQYF

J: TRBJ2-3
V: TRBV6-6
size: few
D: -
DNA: TGTGCCAGCAGTCCACCGCGACAGGCGGCAGATACGCAGTATTTT
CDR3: CASSPPRQAADTQYF

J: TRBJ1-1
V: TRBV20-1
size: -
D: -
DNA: TGCAGTGTAAAATCTGGGTACACTGAAGCTTTCTTT
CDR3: CSVKSGYTEAFF

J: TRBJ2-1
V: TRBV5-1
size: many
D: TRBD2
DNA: TGCGCCAGCAGCTTGGGCCTAGCGGCAGTCTACACTGAGCAGTTCTTC
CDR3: CASSLGLAAVYTEQFF

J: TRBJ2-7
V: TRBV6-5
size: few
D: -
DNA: TGTGCCAGCAGTTACTCGGGACCTCATGCCTCCTACGAGCAGTACTTC
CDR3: CASSYSGPHASYEQYF

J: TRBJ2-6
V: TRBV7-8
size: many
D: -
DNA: TGTGCCAGCAGCGTACAGGGTACTGGGGCCAACGTCCTGACTTTC
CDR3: CASSVQGTGANVLTF

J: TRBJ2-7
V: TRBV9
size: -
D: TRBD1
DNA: TGTGCCAGCAGCGTTGGGACAGGGGGCCTCGAGCAGTACTTC
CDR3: CASSVGTGGLEQYF

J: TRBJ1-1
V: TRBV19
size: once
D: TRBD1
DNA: TGTGCCACTGTGGGACAGGGGGGAACTGAAGCTTTCTTT
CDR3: CATVGQGGTEAFF

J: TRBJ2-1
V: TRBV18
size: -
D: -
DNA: TGTGCCAGCTCACCTGACGCAGTCTACAATGAGCAGTTCTTC
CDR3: CASSPDAVYNEQFF

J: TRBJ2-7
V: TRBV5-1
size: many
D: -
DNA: TGCGCCAGCAGCCCTACCGTCTACCAGAGCTCCTACGAGCAGTACTTC
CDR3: CASSPTVYQSSYEQYF

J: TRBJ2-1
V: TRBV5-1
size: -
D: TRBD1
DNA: TGCGCCAGCAATGAGGGGGCGAGTTCGAATGAGCAGTTCTTC
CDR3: CASNEGASSNEQFF

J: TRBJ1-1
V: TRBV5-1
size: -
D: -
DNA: TGCGCCAGCAGCCTGTCGGGGCAGGGGACTGAAGCTTTCTTT
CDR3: CASSLSGQGTEAFF

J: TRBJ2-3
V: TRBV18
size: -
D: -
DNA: TGTGCCAGCTCACCCCCCGGGACGACAGATGGAGATACGCAGTATTTT
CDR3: CASSPPGTTDGDTQYF

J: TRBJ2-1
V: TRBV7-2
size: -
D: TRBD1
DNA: TGTGCCAGCACCCCTTATTGGGGGACAGGGGTATACAATGAGCAGTTCTTC
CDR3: CASTPYWGTGVYNEQFF

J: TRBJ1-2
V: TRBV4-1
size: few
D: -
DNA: TGCGCCAGCAGCCCCCTACAGCCTTCCTATGGCTACACCTTC
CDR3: CASSPLQPSYGYTF

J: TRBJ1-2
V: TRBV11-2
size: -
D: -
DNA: TGTGCCAGCAGCCACGGACAGAACTATGGCTACACCTTC
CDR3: CASSHGQNYGYTF

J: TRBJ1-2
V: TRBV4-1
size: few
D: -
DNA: TGCGCCAGCAGCCAAGGGGCAGGGGTTAACTATGGCTACACCTTC
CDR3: CASSQGAGVNYGYTF

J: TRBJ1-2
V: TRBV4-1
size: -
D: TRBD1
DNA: TGCGCCAGCAGCCAAGGAGCCGACAGGGGGCTGGGTGGCTACACCTTC
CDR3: CASSQGADRGLGGYTF

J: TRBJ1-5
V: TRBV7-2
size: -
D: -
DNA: TGTGCCAGCAGCTTAGTTGGGGGAGGGGACAATCAGCCCCAGCATTTT
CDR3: CASSLVGGGDNQPQHF

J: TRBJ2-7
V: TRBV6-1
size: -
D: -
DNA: TGTGCCAGCGGGGGCAGCCTATACGAGCAGTACTTC
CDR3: CASGGSLYEQYF

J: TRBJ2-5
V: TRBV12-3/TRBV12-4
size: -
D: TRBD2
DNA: TGTGCCAGCAGATCCTCCGGGACTAGTGAAGAGACCCAGTACTTC
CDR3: CASRSSGTSEETQYF

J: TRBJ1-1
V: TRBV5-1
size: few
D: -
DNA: TGCGCCAGCAGCTTTTCCGGGGACACTGAAGCTTTCTTT
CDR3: CASSFSGDTEAFF

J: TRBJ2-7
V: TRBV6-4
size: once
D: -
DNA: TGTGCCAGCAGTGAATCGGGGGAAAGCTACGAGCAGTACTTC
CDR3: CASSESGESYEQYF

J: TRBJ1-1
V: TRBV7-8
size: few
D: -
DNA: TGTGCCAGCAGCTTAGCGAGGGAAGGGTTCACTGAAGCTTTCTTT
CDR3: CASSLAREGFTEAFF

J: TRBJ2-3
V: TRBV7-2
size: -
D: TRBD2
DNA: TGTGCCAGCAGCTTTACTAGCGGGCTCGCAGATACGCAGTATTTT
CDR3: CASSFTSGLADTQYF

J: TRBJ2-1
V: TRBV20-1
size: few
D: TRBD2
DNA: TGCAGTGCTAGAGTGGTGACTAGCGTATACCGGTGTGAGCAGTTCTTC
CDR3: CSARVVTSVYRCEQFF

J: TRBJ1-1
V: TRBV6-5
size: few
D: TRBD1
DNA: TGTGCCAGCAGTACAGGGGGCGCAAACACTGAAGCTTTCTTT
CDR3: CASSTGGANTEAFF

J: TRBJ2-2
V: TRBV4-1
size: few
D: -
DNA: TGCGCCAGCACCCTAGTGGGGGGGCCTAGGACCGGGGAGCTGTTTTTT
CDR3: CASTLVGGPRTGELFF

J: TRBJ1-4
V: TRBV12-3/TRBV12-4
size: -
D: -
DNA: TGTGCCAGCAGTAGAAATGAAAAACTGTTTTTT
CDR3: CASSRNEKLFF

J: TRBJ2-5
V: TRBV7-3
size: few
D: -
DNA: TGTGCCAGCAGCTTCTCAGAAGGAAAGACCCAGTACTTC
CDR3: CASSFSEGKTQYF

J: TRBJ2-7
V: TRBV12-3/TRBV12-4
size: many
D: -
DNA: TGTGCCAGCAGTTTAGGGCCAGCCTACGAGCAGTACTTC
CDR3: CASSLGPAYEQYF

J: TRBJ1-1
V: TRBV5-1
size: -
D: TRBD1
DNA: TGCGCCACCGCTGGACAGGGACGGAACACTGAAGCTTTCTTT
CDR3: CATAGQGRNTEAFF

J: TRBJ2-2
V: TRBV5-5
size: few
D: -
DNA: TGTGCCAGCAGCTTGGCGGCAGGGGTGGTCGCCGGGGAGCTGTTTTTT
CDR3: CASSLAAGVVAGELFF

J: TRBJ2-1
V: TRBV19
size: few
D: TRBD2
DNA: TGTGCCAGTAGTACAACAGCGGGAGAGGGAGAGCAGTTCTTC
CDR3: CASSTTAGEGEQFF

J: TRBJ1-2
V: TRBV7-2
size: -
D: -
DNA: TGTGCCAGCAGCTTCAGAAGGGGGGATGGCTACACCTTC
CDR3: CASSFRRGDGYTF

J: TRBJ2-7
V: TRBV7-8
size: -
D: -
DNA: TGTGCCAGCAGCTTAGCGGGGGTGACAGGAATAATCGAGCAGTACTTC
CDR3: CASSLAGVTGIIEQYF

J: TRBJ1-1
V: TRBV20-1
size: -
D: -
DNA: TGCAGTGCTAGAAATCCGGGACAAATTAGGTCGGAAGCTTTCTTT
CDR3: CSARNPGQIRSEAFF

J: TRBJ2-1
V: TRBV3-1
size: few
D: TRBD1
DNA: TGTGCCAGCAGCCAGTGGCAGGGGGTATACAATGAGCAGTTCTTC
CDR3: CASSQWQGVYNEQFF

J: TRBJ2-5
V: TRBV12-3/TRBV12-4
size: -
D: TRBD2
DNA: TGTGCCAGCAGTCCTAGCGGGACGAATCGTCAAGAGACCCAGTACTTC
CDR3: CASSPSGTNRQETQYF

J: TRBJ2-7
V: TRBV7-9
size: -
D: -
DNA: TGTGCCAGCAGCGTCGATTACGAGCAGTACTTC
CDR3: CASSVDYEQYF

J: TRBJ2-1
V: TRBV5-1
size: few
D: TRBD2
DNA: TGCGCCAGCAGCTTGGAGCCTAGCGGGAGCAGTGAGCAGTTCTTC
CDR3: CASSLEPSGSSEQFF

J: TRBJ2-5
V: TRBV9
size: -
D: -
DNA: TGTGCCAGCAGCGTATTCTGGGGACTCAAAGAGACCCAGTACTTC
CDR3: CASSVFWGLKETQYF

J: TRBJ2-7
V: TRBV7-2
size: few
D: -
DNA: TGTGCCAGCAGCTTAGCGCGGCCGCACGAGCAGTACTTC
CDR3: CASSLARPHEQYF

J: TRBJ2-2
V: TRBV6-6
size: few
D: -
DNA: TGTGCCACCCTCCCTCCAGGGGCAAGAGGGGAGCTGTTTTTT
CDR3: CATLPPGARGELFF

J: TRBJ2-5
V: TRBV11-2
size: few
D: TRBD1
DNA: TGTGCCAGCAGTCGTAGGGGACAGGGGCGACAAGAGACCCAGTACTTC
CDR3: CASSRRGQGRQETQYF

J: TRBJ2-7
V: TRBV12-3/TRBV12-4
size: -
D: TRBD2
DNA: TGTGCCAGCAGTTTGTGGGCGGGAGGATATTACGAGCAGTACTTC
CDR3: CASSLWAGGYYEQYF